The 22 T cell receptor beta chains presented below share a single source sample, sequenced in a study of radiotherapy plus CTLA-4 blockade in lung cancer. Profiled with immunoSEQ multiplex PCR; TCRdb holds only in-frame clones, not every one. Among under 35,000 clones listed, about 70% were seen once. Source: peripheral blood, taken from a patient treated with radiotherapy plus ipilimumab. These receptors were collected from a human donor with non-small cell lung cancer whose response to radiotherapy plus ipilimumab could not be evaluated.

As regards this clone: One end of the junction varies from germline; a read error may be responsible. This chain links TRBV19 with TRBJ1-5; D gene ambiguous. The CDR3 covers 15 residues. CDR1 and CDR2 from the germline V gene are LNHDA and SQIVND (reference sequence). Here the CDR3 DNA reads TGTGCCAGTAGTATAGTTCATATTAGCAATCGGCCCCAGCATTTT. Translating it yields CASSIVHISNRPQHF.

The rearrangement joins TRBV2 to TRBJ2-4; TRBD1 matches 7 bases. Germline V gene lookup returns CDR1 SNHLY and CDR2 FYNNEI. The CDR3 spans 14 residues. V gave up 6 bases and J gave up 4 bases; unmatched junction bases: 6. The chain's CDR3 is CASRYRQGKNIQYF. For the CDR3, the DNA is TGTGCCAGCAGATACCGACAGGGAAAAAACATTCAGTACTTC.

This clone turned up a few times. CDR3 amino acids: CASRTSARGKETQYF. The CDR3 nucleotides read TGTGCCAGCAGGACGTCGGCCAGGGGGAAAGAGACCCAGTACTTC. The chain couples TRBV6-6 to TRBJ2-5; 7 nucleotides align to TRBD1. Germline loops: CDR1 MNHNY, CDR2 SVGAGI (reference sequence). Trimming took 6 bases from V and 3 from J; bases not matched to a gene: 10. This CDR3 is built from 15 residues.

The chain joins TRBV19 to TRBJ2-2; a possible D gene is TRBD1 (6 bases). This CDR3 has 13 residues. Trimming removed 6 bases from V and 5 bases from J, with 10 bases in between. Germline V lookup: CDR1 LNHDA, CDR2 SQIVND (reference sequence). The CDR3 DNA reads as TGTGCCAGTAGCTTACAGGGAACCGGGGAGCTGTTTTTT. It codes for CASSLQGTGELFF.

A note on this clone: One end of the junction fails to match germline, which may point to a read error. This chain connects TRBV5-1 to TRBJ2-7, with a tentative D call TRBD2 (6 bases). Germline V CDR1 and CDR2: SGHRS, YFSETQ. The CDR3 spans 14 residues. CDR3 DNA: TGTGCCAGCAGCTTAGCGGCGAGTTTCTACGAGCAGTACTTC. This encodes CASSLAASFYEQYF.

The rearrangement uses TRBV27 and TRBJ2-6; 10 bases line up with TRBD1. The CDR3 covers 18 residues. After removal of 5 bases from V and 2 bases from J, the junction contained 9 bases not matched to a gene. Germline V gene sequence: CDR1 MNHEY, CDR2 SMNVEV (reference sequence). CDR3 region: CASSKDRGRLTGANVLTF. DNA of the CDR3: TGTGCCAGCAGTAAAGACAGGGGGCGGCTAACTGGGGCCAACGTCCTGACTTTC.

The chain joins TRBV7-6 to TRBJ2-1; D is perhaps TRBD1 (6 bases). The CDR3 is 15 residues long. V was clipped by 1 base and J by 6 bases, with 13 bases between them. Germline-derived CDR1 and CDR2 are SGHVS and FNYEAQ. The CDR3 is CASSLDVGTINEQFF. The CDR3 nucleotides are TGTGCCAGCAGCTTAGATGTTGGGACAATCAATGAGCAGTTCTTC.

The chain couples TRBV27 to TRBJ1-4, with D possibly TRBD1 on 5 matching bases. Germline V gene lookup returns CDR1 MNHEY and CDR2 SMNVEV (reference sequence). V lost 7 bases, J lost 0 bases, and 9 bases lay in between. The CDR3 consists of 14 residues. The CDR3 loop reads CASKRTPTNEKLFF. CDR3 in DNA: TGTGCCAGCAAGAGGACACCAACTAATGAAAAACTGTTTTTT. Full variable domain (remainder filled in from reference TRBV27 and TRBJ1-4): EAQVTQNPRYLITVTGKKLTVTCSQNMNHEYMSWYRQDPGLGLRQIYYSMNVEVTDKGDVPEGYKVSRKEKRNFPLILESPSPNQTSLYFCASKRTPTNEKLFFGSGTQLSVL.

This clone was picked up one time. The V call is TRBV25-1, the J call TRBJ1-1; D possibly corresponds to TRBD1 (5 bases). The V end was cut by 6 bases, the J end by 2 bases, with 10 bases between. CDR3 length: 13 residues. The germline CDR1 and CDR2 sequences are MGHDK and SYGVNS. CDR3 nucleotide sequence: TGTGCCAGCAGGGGACTGGACAACACTGAAGCTTTCTTT. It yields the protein CASRGLDNTEAFF.

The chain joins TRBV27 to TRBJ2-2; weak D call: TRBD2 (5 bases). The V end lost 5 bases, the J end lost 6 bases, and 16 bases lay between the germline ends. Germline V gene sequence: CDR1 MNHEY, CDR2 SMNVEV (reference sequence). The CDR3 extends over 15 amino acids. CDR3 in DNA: TGTGCCAGCAGTCCGGACTCCGGGATCCCCGGGGAGCTGTTTTTT. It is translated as CASSPDSGIPGELFF.

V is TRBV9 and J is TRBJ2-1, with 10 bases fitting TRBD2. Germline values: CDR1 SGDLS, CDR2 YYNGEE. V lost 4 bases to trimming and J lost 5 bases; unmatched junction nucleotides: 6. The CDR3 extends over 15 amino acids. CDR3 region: CASSPLAGADNEQFF. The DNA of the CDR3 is TGTGCCAGCAGCCCTCTAGCGGGAGCCGACAATGAGCAGTTCTTC.

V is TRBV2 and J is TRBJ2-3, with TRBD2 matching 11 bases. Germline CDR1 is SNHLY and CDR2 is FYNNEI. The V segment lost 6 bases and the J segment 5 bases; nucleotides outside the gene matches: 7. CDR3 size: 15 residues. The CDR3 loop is CASRELSGRGDTQYF. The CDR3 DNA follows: TGTGCCAGCAGGGAACTTAGCGGGAGGGGAGATACGCAGTATTTT. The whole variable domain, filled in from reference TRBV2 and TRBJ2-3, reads EPEVTQTPSHQVTQMGQEVILRCVPISNHLYFYWYRQILGQKVEFLVSFYNNEISEKSEIFDDQFSVERPDGSNFTLKIRSTKLEDSAMYFCASRELSGRGDTQYFGPGTRLTVL.

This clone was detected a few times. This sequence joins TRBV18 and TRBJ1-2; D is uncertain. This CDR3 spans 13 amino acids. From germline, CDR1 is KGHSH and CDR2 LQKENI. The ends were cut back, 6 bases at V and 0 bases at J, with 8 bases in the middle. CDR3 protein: CASSEGANYGYTF. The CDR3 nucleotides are TGTGCCAGCTCGGAAGGAGCTAACTATGGCTACACCTTC.

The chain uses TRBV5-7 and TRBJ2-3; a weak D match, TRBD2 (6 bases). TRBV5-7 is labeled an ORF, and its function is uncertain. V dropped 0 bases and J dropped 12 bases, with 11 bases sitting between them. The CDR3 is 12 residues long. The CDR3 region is CASSLAVEGQYF. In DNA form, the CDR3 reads TGTGCCAGCAGCTTGGCCGTGGAGGGTCAGTATTTT.

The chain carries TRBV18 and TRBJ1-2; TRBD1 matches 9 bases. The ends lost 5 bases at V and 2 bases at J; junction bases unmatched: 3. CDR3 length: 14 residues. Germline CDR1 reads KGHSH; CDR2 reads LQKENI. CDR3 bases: TGTGCCAGCTCATCGGGGACAGGGAACTATGGCTACACCTTC. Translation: CASSSGTGNYGYTF. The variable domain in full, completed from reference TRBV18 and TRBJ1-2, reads NAGVMQNPRHLVRRRGQEARLRCSPMKGHSHVYWYRQLPEEGLKFMVYLQKENIIDESGMPKERFSAEFPKEGPSILRIQQVVRGDSAAYFCASSSGTGNYGYTFGSGTRLTVV.

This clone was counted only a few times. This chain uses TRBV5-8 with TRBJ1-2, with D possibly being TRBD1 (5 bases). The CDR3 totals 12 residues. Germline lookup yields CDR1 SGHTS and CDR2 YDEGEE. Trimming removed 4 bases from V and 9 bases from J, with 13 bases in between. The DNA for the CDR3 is TGTGCCAGCAGCGCTTGGGGGGGGAGCTACACCTTC. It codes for CASSAWGGSYTF.

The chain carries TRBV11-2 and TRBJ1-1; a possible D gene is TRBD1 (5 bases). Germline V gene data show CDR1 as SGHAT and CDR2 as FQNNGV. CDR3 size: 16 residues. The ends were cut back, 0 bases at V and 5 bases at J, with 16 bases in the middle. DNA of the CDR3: TGTGCCAGCAGCTTAGAGGACACACCTTCGAGGACTGAAGCTTTCTTT. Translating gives CASSLEDTPSRTEAFF.

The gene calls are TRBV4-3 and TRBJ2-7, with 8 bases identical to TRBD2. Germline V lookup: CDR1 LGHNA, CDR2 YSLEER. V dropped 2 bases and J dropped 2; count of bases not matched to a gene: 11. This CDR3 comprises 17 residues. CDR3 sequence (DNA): TGCGCCAGCAGCCAACAAGCGGTGGGTAGCGGGACCTACGAGCAGTACTTC. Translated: CASSQQAVGSGTYEQYF.

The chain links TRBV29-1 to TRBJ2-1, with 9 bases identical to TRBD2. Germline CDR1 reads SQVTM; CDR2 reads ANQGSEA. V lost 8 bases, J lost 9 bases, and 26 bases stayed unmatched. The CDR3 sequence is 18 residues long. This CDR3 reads CSPACRGQDFSGSFEQFF. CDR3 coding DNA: TGCAGCCCCGCTTGTAGAGGACAGGACTTTAGCGGGAGCTTTGAGCAGTTCTTC.

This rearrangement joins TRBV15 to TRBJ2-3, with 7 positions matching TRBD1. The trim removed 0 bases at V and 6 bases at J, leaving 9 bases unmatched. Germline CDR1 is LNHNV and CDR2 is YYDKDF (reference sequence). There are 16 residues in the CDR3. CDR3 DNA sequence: TGTGCCACCAGCAGAGATGTTTACAGGGGATCGGATACGCAGTATTTT. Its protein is CATSRDVYRGSDTQYF. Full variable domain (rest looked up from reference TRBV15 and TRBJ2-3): DAMVIQNPRYQVTQFGKPVTLSCSQTLNHNVMYWYQQKSSQAPKLLFHYYDKDFNNEADTPDNFQSRRPNTSFCFLDIRSPGLGDTAMYLCATSRDVYRGSDTQYFGPGTRLTVL.

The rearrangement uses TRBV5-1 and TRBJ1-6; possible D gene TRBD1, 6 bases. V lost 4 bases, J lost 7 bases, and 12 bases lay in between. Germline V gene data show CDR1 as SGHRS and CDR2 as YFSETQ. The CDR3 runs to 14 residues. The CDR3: CASSLGHGNSPLHF. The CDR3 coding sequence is TGCGCCAGCAGCCTGGGACACGGAAATTCACCCCTCCACTTT.

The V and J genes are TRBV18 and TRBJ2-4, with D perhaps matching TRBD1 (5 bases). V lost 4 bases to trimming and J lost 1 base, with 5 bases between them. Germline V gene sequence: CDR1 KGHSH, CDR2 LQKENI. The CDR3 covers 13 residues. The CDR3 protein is CASSQGAKNIQYF. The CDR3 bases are TGTGCCAGCTCACAGGGGGCCAAAAACATTCAGTACTTC.